This T cell receptor (beta chain) was retrieved from a study of metastatic and nonmetastatic thyroid tumors (dated by TCRdb to 2018 to 2020). For the wider study: The researchers compared repertoires between peripheral blood samples and tumor or nodule tissue samples from patients with malignant or benign thyroid disease.

Libraries were constructed by PCR. TCRdb records Illumina HiSeq 4000 as the sequencer. The TCR beta-chain CDR3 region of each patient was profiled by high-throughput sequencing. In the authors' own workflow: A classifier to discriminate distant-metastatic papillary thyroid cancer patients was built from CDR3 differences across clinicopathological groups. Repertoire diversity was assessed with the Shannon index, and tumor-blood repertoire similarity with the Morisita-Horn index. TCRdb redid the processing of the public reads, applying fastp at Q25 and MiXCR, and retained in-frame beta chains. Clone size and V and J calls follow TCRdb, not the original study. The sample records nearly 15,000 clones, roughly 20% of which are singletons. The ten largest clones take up approximately 13% of the sample. Based on the germline V gene (reference sequence), the CDR1 and CDR2 sequences are SEHNR and FQNEAQ. V is cut by 4 bases and J by 5 bases, and the space between the germline ends is 14 bases. Spanning cysteine to phenylalanine, the CDR3 consists of 15 amino acids. Only the CDR3 portion is preserved as DNA: 45 bases, with reading frame beginning at the first base.

On the study overall, not on this receptor specifically: In both blood and tumor samples, malignant tumors were reported to have significantly higher TCR beta diversity than benign nodules.

Before undergoing thyroid surgery, none of the patients had been given any kind of treatment. Patient clinical samples collected from the early 2010s to the late 2010s were retrospectively analysed using T-cell receptor beta sequencing. This clone is assessed as medium-sized (0.01 to 0.1%). Its specific antigen is unknown. Qualities for individual bases were not recorded, and no much larger clone is one base off. The sequencing input was blood. This receptor was taken from a female donor with papillary thyroid cancer or a benign thyroid nodule (not recorded which). Some clones in this sample may be carry-over from other donors' samples. This chain joins TRBV7-9 to TRBJ2-2; the D gene is not confidently resolved. The CDR3 reads as follows: CASSSRSDGTGELFF. The sequence in DNA is TGTGCCAGCAGCTCCCGGAGCGATGGGACCGGGGAGCTGTTTTTT. The CDR3, completed at both ends by the reference TRBV7-9 and TRBJ2-2 genes, gives the full variable domain DTGVSQNPRHKITKRGQNVTFRCDPISEHNRLYWYRQTLGQGPEFLTYFQNEAQLEKSRLLSDRFSAERPKGSFSTLEIQRTEQGDSAMYLCASSSRSDGTGELFFGEGSRLTVL.